This entry lists 28 T cell receptor beta chains sequenced from one sample in a study of OX40 agonist ivuxolimab in advanced cancers. The repertoire was sequenced with immunoSEQ multiplex PCR; TCRdb's copy has only in-frame clones and lacks some. The sample shows fewer than 90,000 clones, about nine tenths of them seen only once. Material: CD4+ or CD8+ T cells sorted from blood, obtained in a trial of the OX40 agonist ivuxolimab. The source is an adult with an advanced solid tumor such as melanoma, head and neck, liver or kidney cancer.

V is TRBV6-6 and J is TRBJ1-1; no clear D. The germline V gene encodes CDR1 MNHNY and CDR2 SVGAGI (reference sequence). CDR3 length: 13 residues. V lost 7 bases and J lost 0, with 9 bases in between. CDR3 DNA: TGTGCCAGCACCCCCTCCATGAACACTGAAGCTTTCTTT. It encodes CASTPSMNTEAFF.

The chain carries TRBV7-2 and TRBJ2-5, with a weak D call TRBD2 (6 bases). Deletions cut 1 base from V and 2 bases from J, with 8 bases between. The germline V gene has CDR1 SGHTA and CDR2 FQGNSA. CDR3 length: 14 amino acids. The CDR3 here is CASSLEAGQETQYF. CDR3 in DNA: TGTGCCAGCAGCTTAGAGGCGGGACAAGAGACCCAGTACTTC.

CDR3 loop: CASSHYIRDRGDYGYTF. CDR3 DNA sequence: TGCGCCAGCAGCCACTACATAAGGGACAGGGGAGACTATGGCTACACCTTC. This rearrangement joins TRBV4-1 to TRBJ1-2; the match to TRBD1 covers 10 bases. The J segment lost 3 bases and the V segment lost 3 bases, leaving 10 bases of the junction unmatched. Germline V lookup: CDR1 MGHRA, CDR2 YSYEKL. The CDR3 length is 17 residues.

The gene calls are TRBV10-3 and TRBJ1-1; D is possibly TRBD1 (5 bases). V was cut by 6 bases and J by 4 bases, with 15 bases left in between. Germline CDR1 reads ENHRY; CDR2 reads SYGVKD. This CDR3 spans 14 amino acids. CDR3 sequence reads: CAISRVGGSTEAFF. Written as DNA, the CDR3 is TGTGCCATCAGCAGGGTAGGAGGGTCCACTGAAGCTTTCTTT.

This chain joins TRBV12-5 and TRBJ1-3; D possibly corresponds to TRBD1 (5 bases). CDR3 length: 17 residues. CDR1 LGHNT and CDR2 FRNRAP come from the germline V gene. V lost 2 bases and J lost 1, with 15 bases in between. CDR3 bases: TGTGCTAGTGGTTTGCTTATAAGGGACCTTTCTGGAAACACCATATATTTT. The encoded protein is CASGLLIRDLSGNTIYF.

The rearrangement uses TRBV29-1 and TRBJ1-1, with a tentative D call TRBD1 (6 bases). Trimming took 5 bases from V and 8 from J, leaving 12 bases between them. The CDR3 covers 11 residues. Germline values: CDR1 SQVTM, CDR2 ANQGSEA. The CDR3 DNA reads TGCAGCGTTCAGGACAGCCGAGAAGCTTTCTTT. Its protein is CSVQDSREAFF. Based on the CDR3 plus reference TRBV29-1 and TRBJ1-1, the full variable domain is SAVISQKPSRDICQRGTSLTIQCQVDSQVTMMFWYRQQPGQSLTLIATANQGSEATYESGFVIDKFPISRPNLTFSTLTVSNMSPEDSSIYLCSVQDSREAFFGQGTRLTVV.

J is TRBJ1-2 and V is TRBV9; maybe TRBD1 (5 bases). Trimming stripped 1 base from V and 1 base from J, with 8 bases between. The CDR3 loop spans 14 amino acids. Germline CDR1 and CDR2: SGDLS and YYNGEE. The CDR3 DNA sequence: TGTGCCAGCAGCGTAACGGGGGATAACTATGGCTACACCTTC. This sequence encodes CASSVTGDNYGYTF. The full variable domain, with the rest looked up from reference TRBV9 and TRBJ1-2, is DSGVTQTPKHLITATGQRVTLRCSPRSGDLSVYWYQQSLDQGLQFLIQYYNGEERAKGNILERFSAQQFPDLHSELNLSSLELGDSALYFCASSVTGDNYGYTFGSGTRLTVV.

The chain uses TRBV18 and TRBJ2-7, with 9 bases matching TRBD2. This CDR3 is built from 16 residues. Germline CDR1 KGHSH, CDR2 LQKENI. V lost 6 bases to trimming and J lost 5 bases; unmatched junction nucleotides: 14. The CDR3 nucleotides are TGTGCCAGCTCCCCCCAGAAAGCGGGAGGTAAGGACGAGCAGTACTTC. Protein: CASSPQKAGGKDEQYF.

The V call is TRBV14, the J call TRBJ2-7; TRBD1 matches 9 bases. Trimming took 0 bases from V and 6 from J; bases not matched to a gene: 9. Germline V gives CDR1 SGHDN, CDR2 FVKESK. CDR3 size: 16 residues. CDR3 sequence reads: CASSQDLGGTGSEQYF. In nucleotides, the CDR3 is TGTGCCAGCAGCCAAGATTTGGGGGGGACAGGGAGCGAGCAGTACTTC.

The chain employs TRBV11-2 and TRBJ2-3; D unclear. Per the germline V gene, CDR1 is SGHAT and CDR2 is FQNNGV. The V gene lost 0 bases and the J gene lost 2 bases, with 3 bases spanning the gap. This CDR3 is 13 amino acids long. The CDR3 is CASSLDITDTQYF. The DNA for the CDR3 is TGTGCCAGCAGCTTAGACATCACAGATACGCAGTATTTT.

The V call is TRBV4-3, the J call TRBJ1-1; D is unclear. The length of the CDR3 is 13 residues. Germline loops: CDR1 LGHNA, CDR2 YSLEER. The V end lost 3 bases, the J end lost 7 bases, and 12 bases lay between the germline ends. CDR3 DNA: TGCGCCAGCAGCCAGGTACCCGGTCTTGAAGCTTTCTTT. Translation gives CASSQVPGLEAFF.

The J gene is TRBJ2-6, the V gene TRBV18; 7 nucleotides match TRBD1. This CDR3 spans 18 amino acids. The V and J ends lost 2 bases and 0 bases, in that order; junction bases with no gene match: 7. Germline-derived CDR1 and CDR2 are KGHSH and LQKENI. CDR3 protein: CASSPMTGWSSGANVLTF. Here the CDR3 DNA reads TGTGCCAGCTCACCAATGACAGGGTGGAGCTCTGGGGCCAACGTCCTGACTTTC.

V usage is TRBV29-1 and J usage is TRBJ1-2; D call uncertain. The V gene lost 5 bases and the J gene lost 0 bases, with 19 bases spanning the gap. Germline-derived CDR1 and CDR2 are SQVTM and ANQGSEA. The CDR3 extends over 16 amino acids. In nucleotides, the CDR3 is TGCAGCGTTCACCTTATGGCACCCGGCGCTAACTATGGCTACACCTTC. This gives the protein CSVHLMAPGANYGYTF.

This clone showed up just a few times. The chain carries TRBV4-1 and TRBJ2-3, with 10 bases identical to TRBD2. This CDR3 has 16 residues. Per the germline V gene, CDR1 is MGHRA and CDR2 is YSYEKL. V shed 4 bases and J 4 bases; nucleotides not matched to a gene: 8. CDR3 in amino acids: CASSLLAGVTADTQYF. The CDR3 DNA follows: TGCGCCAGCAGCCTCCTAGCGGGAGTCACGGCAGATACGCAGTATTTT.

The chain combines TRBV10-3 with TRBJ2-3; the D is unclear. Trimming stripped 0 bases from V and 3 bases from J, with 1 base between. Germline V gene lookup returns CDR1 ENHRY and CDR2 SYGVKD. CDR3 length equals 12 residues. The CDR3 DNA follows: TGTGCCATCAGTGAGTCGACAGATACGCAGTATTTT. Translation: CAISESTDTQYF.

The gene calls are TRBV11-2 and TRBJ2-4; D not resolved. Germline CDR1 SGHAT, CDR2 FQNNGV. CDR3 size: 16 residues. The V gene lost 6 bases and the J gene lost 1 base, with 16 bases spanning the gap. CDR3 amino acids: CASRPSFFRAKNIQYF. DNA for the CDR3: TGTGCCAGCAGGCCGTCTTTCTTTAGGGCCAAAAACATTCAGTACTTC.

This chain uses TRBV7-2 with TRBJ1-2; no clear D gene. This CDR3 is built from 15 residues. V lost 1 base and J 2 bases, leaving 11 bases between the germline ends. The V gene's germline CDR1 is SGHTA and CDR2 FQGNSA. The CDR3 nucleotides are TGTGCCAGCAGCTTAGTATCGGGAAACAACTATGGCTACACCTTC. It encodes CASSLVSGNNYGYTF.

In its sample, this clone was seen once. The gene calls are TRBV30 and TRBJ2-1; either TRBD1 or TRBD2 may fit D (6 bases each). Trimming stripped 1 base from V and 12 bases from J, with 13 bases between. The germline V gene has CDR1 GTSNPN and CDR2 SVGIG (reference sequence). The CDR3 is made up of 12 amino acids. The CDR3 sequence: CAWSDRGARQFF. The CDR3 DNA reads as TGTGCCTGGAGTGATAGGGGGGCCCGGCAGTTCTTC.

V is TRBV5-6 and J is TRBJ1-2; no clear D gene. Germline V lookup: CDR1 SGHDT, CDR2 YYEEEE. The CDR3 contains 16 residues. V gave up 6 bases and J gave up 4 bases, with 22 bases separating them. For the CDR3, the DNA is TGTGCCAGCAACGAACCAGGAACAGCGGGTTTCTATGGCTACACCTTC. Translated: CASNEPGTAGFYGYTF.

The chain joins TRBV5-1 to TRBJ1-3; 8 bases align to TRBD1. J was trimmed by 4 bases and V by 0 bases; bases with no gene match: 0. From germline, CDR1 is SGHRS and CDR2 YFSETQ. This CDR3 is built from 14 residues. In DNA form, the CDR3 reads TGCGCCAGCAGCTTGGGACAGGGGGGAAACACCATATATTTT. This gives the protein CASSLGQGGNTIYF.

This sequence joins TRBV7-8 and TRBJ2-7; D could derive from TRBD1 or TRBD2 (6 bases each). Trimming removed 1 base from V and 6 bases from J, with 13 bases in between. The length of the CDR3 is 14 residues. Germline V CDR1 and CDR2: SGHVS, FQNEAQ. The CDR3 loop reads CASSLDRDLSEQYF. The CDR3 DNA is TGTGCCAGCAGCTTAGACAGGGACTTAAGCGAGCAGTACTTC.

The chain uses TRBV7-8 and TRBJ2-7, with TRBD2 matching over 10 bases. Germline V gene data show CDR1 as SGHVS and CDR2 as FQNEAQ. The length of the CDR3 is 15 residues. Trimming removed 7 bases from V and 0 bases from J; junction bases left unmatched: 6. The CDR3 protein is CASTPRTSGSYEQYF. In nucleotides, the CDR3 is TGTGCCAGCACCCCCAGGACTAGCGGCTCCTACGAGCAGTACTTC.

This clone has a single count. The chain recombines TRBV7-9 with TRBJ1-1; D ambiguous. V lost 3 bases, J lost 2 bases, and 7 bases lay in between. Germline CDR1 SEHNR, CDR2 FQNEAQ (reference sequence). This CDR3 region has 13 residues. The CDR3 loop reads CASSFGENTEAFF. The CDR3 DNA reads TGTGCCAGCAGCTTTGGGGAAAACACTGAAGCTTTCTTT.

The rearrangement joins TRBV10-3 to TRBJ2-1; 8 bases are shared with TRBD1. Germline CDR1 and CDR2: ENHRY and SYGVKD. The CDR3 contains 15 residues. V gave up 6 bases and J gave up 2 bases; unmatched junction bases: 6. CDR3 DNA: TGTGCCATCAGGCTACAGGGGGGCGCCTACAATGAGCAGTTCTTC. Translating it yields CAIRLQGGAYNEQFF.

This chain connects TRBV5-4 to TRBJ1-2; a possible D gene is TRBD1 (6 bases). From germline, CDR1 is SGHNT and CDR2 YYREEE (reference sequence). V lost 1 base and J lost 4, with 14 bases in between. This CDR3 spans 15 amino acids. CDR3 bases: TGTGCCAGCAGCTTGTCGGTGGACAGCTTCTATGGCTACACCTTC. It codes for CASSLSVDSFYGYTF.

The chain carries TRBV19 and TRBJ2-1, with TRBD2 as a possible D gene (6 bases). This CDR3 has 14 residues. Germline CDR1 LNHDA, CDR2 SQIVND (reference sequence). Between the trimmed V and J ends, which lost 3 bases and 14 bases, there was a span of 20 bases. CDR3 nucleotides: TGTGCCAGTAGTATGATAGTAACCGGGACTCCTGAGTTCTTC. This codes for CASSMIVTGTPEFF.

The gene calls are TRBV14 and TRBJ1-1, with 8 bases fitting TRBD1. The CDR3 covers 20 residues. Germline CDR1 and CDR2: SGHDN and FVKESK. Trimming took 2 bases from V and 4 from J; bases not matched to a gene: 21. The CDR3 DNA follows: TGTGCCAGCAGCCAAACCCTAAAAATCCGGGGACAGGTAAGTCGCACTGAAGCTTTCTTT. Translating gives CASSQTLKIRGQVSRTEAFF.

This clone appeared a single time. J is TRBJ2-5 and V is TRBV10-3, with TRBD2 matching 8 bases. The germline gives CDR1 ENHRY, CDR2 SYGVKD. CDR3 length: 16 residues. Trimming at V came to 0 bases and at J to 1 base, leaving 4 bases not matched to a gene. CDR3 sequence reads: CAISESAGGLQETQYF. The CDR3 region has the DNA TGTGCCATCAGTGAGTCCGCGGGAGGTCTCCAAGAGACCCAGTACTTC.